The present TCR beta chain was sequenced within a study of graft-versus-host responses after intestinal transplantation. Findings and caveats of the study: GvH clones were identified in recipient marrow, with some first appearing in ileum or blood. When patients had graft-donor T cell macrochimerism, their allografts held high graft-versus-host to host-versus-graft clonal ratios.

With 200,000 irradiated, violet-dye-labeled stimulator cells, 200,000 CFSE-labeled responder cells were plated. Assay used: immunoSEQ multiplex PCR; TCRdb lists only in-frame clones, some missing. The repertoire holds tens of thousands of clones, with about 57% as singletons. This receptor was obtained from a human patient who received an intestinal transplant. Here the sequenced sample was alloreactive CD4+ T cells from a mixed lymphocyte reaction culture, taken before intestinal transplant. This sample's subset: CFSE-low proliferating T cells sorted from roughly 6-day pre-transplant mixed lymphocyte reaction (GvH or HvG direction).

The CDR3 sequence is CASSHYRGTGELFF. Here the CDR3 DNA reads TGTGCCAGCTCACATTACAGGGGCACCGGGGAGCTGTTTTTT. V and J are TRBV18 and TRBJ2-2; 7 bases are a match to TRBD1. The germline V gene has CDR1 KGHSH and CDR2 LQKENI. This CDR3 contains 14 residues. V shed 4 bases, J shed 4 bases, and the junction held 3 bases outside the gene matches.